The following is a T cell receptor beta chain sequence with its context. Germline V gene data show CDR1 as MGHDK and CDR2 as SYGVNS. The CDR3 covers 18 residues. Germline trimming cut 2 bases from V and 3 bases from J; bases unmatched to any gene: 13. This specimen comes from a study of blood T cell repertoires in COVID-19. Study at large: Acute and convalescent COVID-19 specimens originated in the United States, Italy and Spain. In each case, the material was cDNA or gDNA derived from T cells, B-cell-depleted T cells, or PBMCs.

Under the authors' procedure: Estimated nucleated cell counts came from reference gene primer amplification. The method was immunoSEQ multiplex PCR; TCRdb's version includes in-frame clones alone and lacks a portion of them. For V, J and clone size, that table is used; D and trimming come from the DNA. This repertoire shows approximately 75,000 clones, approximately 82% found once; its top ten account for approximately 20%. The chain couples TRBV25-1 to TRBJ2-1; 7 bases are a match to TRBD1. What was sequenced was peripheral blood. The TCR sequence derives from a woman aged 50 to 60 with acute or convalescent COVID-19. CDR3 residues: CASSETDRAHMNYNEQFF. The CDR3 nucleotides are TGTGCCAGCAGTGAAACAGACAGGGCCCACATGAACTACAATGAGCAGTTCTTC.